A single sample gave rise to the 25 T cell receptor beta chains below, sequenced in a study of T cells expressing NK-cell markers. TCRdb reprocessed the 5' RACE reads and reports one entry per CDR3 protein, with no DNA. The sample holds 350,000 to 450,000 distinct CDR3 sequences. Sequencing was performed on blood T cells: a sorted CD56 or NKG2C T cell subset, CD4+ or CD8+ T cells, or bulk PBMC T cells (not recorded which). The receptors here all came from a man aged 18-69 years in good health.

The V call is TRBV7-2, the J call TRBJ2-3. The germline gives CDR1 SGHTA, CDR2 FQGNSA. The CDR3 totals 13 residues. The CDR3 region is CASSLKSVDTQYF.

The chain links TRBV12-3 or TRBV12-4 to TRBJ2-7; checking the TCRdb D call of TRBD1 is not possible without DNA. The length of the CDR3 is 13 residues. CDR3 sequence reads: CASSLVSPYEQYF.

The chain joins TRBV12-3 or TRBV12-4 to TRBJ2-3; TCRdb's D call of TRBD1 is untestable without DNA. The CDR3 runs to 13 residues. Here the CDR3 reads CASSFGRGDTQYF.

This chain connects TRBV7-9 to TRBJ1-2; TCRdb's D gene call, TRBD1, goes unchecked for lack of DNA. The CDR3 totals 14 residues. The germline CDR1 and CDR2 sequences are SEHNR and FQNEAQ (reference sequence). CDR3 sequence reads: CASSLRGTGGGYTF.

CDR3 sequence: CASSLDRGGVYGYTF. The chain is built from TRBV18 and TRBJ1-2; TCRdb names TRBD1, which stays unverified in the absence of DNA. Germline lookup yields CDR1 KGHSH and CDR2 LQKENI. The CDR3 covers 15 residues. The whole variable domain, remainder taken from reference TRBV18 and TRBJ1-2, is NAGVMQNPRHLVRRRGQEARLRCSPMKGHSHVYWYRQLPEEGLKFMVYLQKENIIDESGMPKERFSAEFPKEGPSILRIQQVVRGDSAAYFCASSLDRGGVYGYTFGSGTRLTVV.

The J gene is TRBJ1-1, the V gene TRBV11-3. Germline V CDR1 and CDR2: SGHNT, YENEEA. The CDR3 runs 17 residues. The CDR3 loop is CASSLEALVDSDTEAFF. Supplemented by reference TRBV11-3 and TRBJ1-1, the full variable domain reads EAGVVQSPRYKIIEKKQPVAFWCNPISGHNTLYWYLQNLGQGPELLIRYENEEAVDDSQLPKDRFSAERLKGVDSTLKIQPAELGDSAVYLCASSLEALVDSDTEAFFGQGTRLTVV.

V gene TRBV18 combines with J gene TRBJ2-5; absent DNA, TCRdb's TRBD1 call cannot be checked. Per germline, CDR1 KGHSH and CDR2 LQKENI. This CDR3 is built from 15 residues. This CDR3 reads CASSPFSTTRETQYF.

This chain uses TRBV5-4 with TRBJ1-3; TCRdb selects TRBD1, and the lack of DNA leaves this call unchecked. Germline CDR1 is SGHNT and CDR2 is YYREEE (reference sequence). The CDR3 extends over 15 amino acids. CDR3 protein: CASSRQGIAGNTIYF.

This chain's CDR3 is CASSQPTGRGIDEQFF. V gene TRBV4-2 combines with J gene TRBJ2-1; TCRdb returns TRBD1, unconfirmable since there is no DNA. This CDR3 is 16 amino acids long. Germline V lookup: CDR1 LGHNA, CDR2 YNFKEQ.

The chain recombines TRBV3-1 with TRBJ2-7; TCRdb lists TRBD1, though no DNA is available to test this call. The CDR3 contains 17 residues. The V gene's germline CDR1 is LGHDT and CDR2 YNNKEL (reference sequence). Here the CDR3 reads CASSQEKTGTGGYEQYF.

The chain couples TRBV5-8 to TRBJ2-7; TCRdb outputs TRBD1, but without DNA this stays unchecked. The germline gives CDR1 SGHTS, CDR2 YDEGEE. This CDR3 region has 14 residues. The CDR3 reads CASSLGGGDREQYF.

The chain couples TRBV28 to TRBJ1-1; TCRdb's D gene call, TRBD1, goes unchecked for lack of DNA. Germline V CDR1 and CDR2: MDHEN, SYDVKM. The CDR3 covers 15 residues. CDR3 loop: CASSLPLDRNTEAFF.

CDR3 sequence reads: CASSTPGGTGGEQYF. This chain links TRBV7-9 with TRBJ2-7; the TCRdb call, TRBD1, lacks DNA for checking. Germline V gives CDR1 SEHNR, CDR2 FQNEAQ (reference sequence). The length of the CDR3 is 15 residues.

CDR3 residues: CAVGVGHNQPQHF. The V call is TRBV19, the J call TRBJ1-5; lacking DNA, the TRBD1 call made by TCRdb goes unchecked. Germline-derived CDR1 and CDR2 are LNHDA and SQIVND (reference sequence). The CDR3 extends over 13 amino acids.

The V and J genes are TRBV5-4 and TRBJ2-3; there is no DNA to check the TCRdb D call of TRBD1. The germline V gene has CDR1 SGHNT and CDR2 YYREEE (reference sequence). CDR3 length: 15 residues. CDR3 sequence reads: CASSGGGLATDTQYF.

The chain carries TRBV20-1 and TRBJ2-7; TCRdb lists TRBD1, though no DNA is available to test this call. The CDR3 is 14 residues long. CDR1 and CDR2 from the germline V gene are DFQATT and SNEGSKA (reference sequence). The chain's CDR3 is CSASGDTRPYEQYF.

CDR3 loop: CASSTSPPGELFF. The rearrangement joins TRBV10-2 to TRBJ2-2; TCRdb picks TRBD1, but there is no DNA to check that call. Germline lookup yields CDR1 WSHSY and CDR2 SAAADI. This CDR3 region has 13 residues.

CDR3 sequence reads: CASSQVQSWDRTRFSEAFF. This rearrangement joins TRBV14 to TRBJ1-1. The CDR3 runs to 19 residues. Germline V lookup: CDR1 SGHDN, CDR2 FVKESK. The full variable domain, with the rest looked up from reference TRBV14 and TRBJ1-1, is EAGVTQFPSHSVIEKGQTVTLRCDPISGHDNLYWYRRVMGKEIKFLLHFVKESKQDESGMPNNRFLAERTGGTYSTLKVQPAELEDSGVYFCASSQVQSWDRTRFSEAFFGQGTRLTVV.

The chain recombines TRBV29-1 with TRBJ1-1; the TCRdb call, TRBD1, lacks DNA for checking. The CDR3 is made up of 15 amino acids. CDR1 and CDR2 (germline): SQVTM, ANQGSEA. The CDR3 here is CSASGTGGKNTEAFF.

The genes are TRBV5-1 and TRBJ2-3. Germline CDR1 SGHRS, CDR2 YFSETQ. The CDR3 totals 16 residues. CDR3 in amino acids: CASSLGTLKSTDTQYF.

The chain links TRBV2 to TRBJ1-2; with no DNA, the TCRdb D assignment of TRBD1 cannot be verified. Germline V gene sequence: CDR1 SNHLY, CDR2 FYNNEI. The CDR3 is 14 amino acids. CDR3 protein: CASSEQGTPGGYTF.

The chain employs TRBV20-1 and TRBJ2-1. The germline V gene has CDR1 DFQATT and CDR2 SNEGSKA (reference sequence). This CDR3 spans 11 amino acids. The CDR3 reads CSYFRGNEQFF.

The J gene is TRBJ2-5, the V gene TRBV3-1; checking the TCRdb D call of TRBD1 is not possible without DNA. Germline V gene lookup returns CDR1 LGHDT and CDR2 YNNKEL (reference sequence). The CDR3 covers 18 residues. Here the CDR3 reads CASSQKHGQGVRKETQYF.

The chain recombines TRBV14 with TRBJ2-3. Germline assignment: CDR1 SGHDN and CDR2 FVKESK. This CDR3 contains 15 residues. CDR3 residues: CASSQEGTSGDTQYF.

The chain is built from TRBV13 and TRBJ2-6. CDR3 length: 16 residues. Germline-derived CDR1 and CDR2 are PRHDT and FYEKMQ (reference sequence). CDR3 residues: CASSLVGFSGANVLTF.